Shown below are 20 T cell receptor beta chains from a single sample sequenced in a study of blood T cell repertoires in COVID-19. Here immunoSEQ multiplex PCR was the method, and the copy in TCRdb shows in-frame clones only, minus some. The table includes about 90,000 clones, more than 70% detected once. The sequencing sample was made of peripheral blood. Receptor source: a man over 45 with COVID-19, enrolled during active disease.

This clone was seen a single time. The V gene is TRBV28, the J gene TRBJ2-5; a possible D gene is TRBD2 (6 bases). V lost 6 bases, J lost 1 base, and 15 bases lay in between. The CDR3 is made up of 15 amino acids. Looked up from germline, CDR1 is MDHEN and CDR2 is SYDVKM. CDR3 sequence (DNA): TGTGCCAGCAGCGGGGCGGAGGGAAGCCAAGAGACCCAGTACTTC. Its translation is CASSGAEGSQETQYF.

CDR3 sequence: CASSPLQGKVNNEQFF. CDR3 sequence (DNA): TGTGCCAGCTCACCTTTACAGGGGAAGGTTAACAATGAGCAGTTCTTC. The chain joins TRBV18 to TRBJ2-1; TRBD1 matches 7 bases. The CDR3 is 16 amino acids. J lost 5 bases, V lost 3 bases, and 10 bases had no gene match. Germline V gene sequence: CDR1 KGHSH, CDR2 LQKENI. Full variable domain (missing parts from reference TRBV18 and TRBJ2-1): NAGVMQNPRHLVRRRGQEARLRCSPMKGHSHVYWYRQLPEEGLKFMVYLQKENIIDESGMPKERFSAEFPKEGPSILRIQQVVRGDSAAYFCASSPLQGKVNNEQFFGPGTRLTVL.

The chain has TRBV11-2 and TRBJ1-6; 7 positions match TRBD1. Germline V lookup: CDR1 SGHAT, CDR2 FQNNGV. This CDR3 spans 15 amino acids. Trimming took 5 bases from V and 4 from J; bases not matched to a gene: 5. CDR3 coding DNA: TGTGCCAGCAGCCGCGGGACAGAGTATAATTCACCCCTCCACTTT. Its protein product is CASSRGTEYNSPLHF.

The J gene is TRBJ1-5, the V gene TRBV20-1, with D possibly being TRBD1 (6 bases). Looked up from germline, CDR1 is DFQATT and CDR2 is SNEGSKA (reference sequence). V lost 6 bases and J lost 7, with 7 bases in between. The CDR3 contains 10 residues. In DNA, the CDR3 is TGCAGTGCGGGGGCGCAGCCCCAGCATTTT. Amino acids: CSAGAQPQHF.

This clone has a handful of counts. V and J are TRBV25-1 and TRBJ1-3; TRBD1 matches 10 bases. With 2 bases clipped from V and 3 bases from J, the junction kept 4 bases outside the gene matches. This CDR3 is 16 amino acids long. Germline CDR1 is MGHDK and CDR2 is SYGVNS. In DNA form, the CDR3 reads TGTGCCAGCAGTGAAAGAGACAGGGGGCTTGGAAACACCATATATTTT. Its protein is CASSERDRGLGNTIYF.

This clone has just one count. The CDR3 sequence: CASSGGTSEQTQYF. DNA of the CDR3: TGCGCCAGCAGCGGCGGGACTAGTGAACAGACCCAGTACTTC. The rearrangement joins TRBV5-1 to TRBJ2-5; 8 bases align to TRBD2. Germline lookup yields CDR1 SGHRS and CDR2 YFSETQ. The V and J ends lost 4 bases and 6 bases, in that order; junction bases with no gene match: 8. This CDR3 has 14 amino acids.

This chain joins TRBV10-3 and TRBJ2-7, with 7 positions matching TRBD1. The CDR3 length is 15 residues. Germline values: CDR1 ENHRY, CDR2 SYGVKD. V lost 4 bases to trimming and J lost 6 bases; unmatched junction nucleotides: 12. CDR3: CAISAPGQWVGEQYF. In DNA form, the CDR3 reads TGTGCCATCAGTGCCCCGGGACAGTGGGTCGGCGAGCAGTACTTC.

CDR3 nucleotides: TGTGCCTGGATCGGGGCCGCGGGGGGCTACACCTTC. Translated: CAWIGAAGGYTF. This rearrangement joins TRBV30 to TRBJ1-2; D possibly corresponds to TRBD1 (5 bases). The CDR3 contains 12 residues. Germline V gene data show CDR1 as GTSNPN and CDR2 as SVGIG (reference sequence). V was pared by 4 bases and J by 8 bases, with 14 bases between.

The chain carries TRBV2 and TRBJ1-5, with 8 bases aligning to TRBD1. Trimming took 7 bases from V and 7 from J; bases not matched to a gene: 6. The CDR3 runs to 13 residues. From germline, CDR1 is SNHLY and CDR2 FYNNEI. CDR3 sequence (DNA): TGTGCCAGCACCCCGACAGGGGACCAGCCCCAGCATTTT. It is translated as CASTPTGDQPQHF.

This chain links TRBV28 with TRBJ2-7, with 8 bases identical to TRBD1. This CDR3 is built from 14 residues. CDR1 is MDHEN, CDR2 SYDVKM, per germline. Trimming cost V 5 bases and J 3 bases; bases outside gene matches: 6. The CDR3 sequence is CASSSQGARYEQYF. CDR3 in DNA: TGTGCCAGCAGTAGTCAGGGGGCGCGCTACGAGCAGTACTTC.

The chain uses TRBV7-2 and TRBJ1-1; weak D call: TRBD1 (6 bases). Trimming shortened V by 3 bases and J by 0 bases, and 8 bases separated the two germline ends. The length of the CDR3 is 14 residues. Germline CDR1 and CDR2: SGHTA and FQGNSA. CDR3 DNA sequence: TGTGCCAGCAGCTTGGACAGAGTGAACACTGAAGCTTTCTTT. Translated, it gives CASSLDRVNTEAFF.

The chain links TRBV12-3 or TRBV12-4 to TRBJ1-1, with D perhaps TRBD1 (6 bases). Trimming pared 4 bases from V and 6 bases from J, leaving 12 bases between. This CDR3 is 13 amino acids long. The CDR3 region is CASSWQGMAEAFF. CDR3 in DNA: TGTGCCAGCAGTTGGCAGGGGATGGCTGAAGCTTTCTTT.

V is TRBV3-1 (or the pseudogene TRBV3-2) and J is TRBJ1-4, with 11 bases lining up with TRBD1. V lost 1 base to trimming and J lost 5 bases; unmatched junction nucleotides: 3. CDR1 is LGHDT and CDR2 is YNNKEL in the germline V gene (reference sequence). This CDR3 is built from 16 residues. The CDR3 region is CASSQVGTGGNEKLFF. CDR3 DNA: TGTGCCAGCAGCCAAGTCGGGACAGGGGGAAATGAAAAACTGTTTTTT.

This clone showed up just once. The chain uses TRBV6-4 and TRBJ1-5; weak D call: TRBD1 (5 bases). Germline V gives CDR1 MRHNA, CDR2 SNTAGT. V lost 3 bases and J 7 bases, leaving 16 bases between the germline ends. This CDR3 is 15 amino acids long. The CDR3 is CASSEVGGVGQPQHF. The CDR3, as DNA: TGTGCCAGCAGTGAAGTGGGAGGGGTGGGGCAGCCCCAGCATTTT.

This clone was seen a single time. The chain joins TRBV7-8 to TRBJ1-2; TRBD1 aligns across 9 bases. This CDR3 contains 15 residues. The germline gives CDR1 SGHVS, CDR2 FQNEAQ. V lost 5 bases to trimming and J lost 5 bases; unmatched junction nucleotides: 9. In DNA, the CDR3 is TGTGCCAGCAGCCCGCGGACAGGGGTGCAGTATGGCTACACCTTC. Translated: CASSPRTGVQYGYTF.

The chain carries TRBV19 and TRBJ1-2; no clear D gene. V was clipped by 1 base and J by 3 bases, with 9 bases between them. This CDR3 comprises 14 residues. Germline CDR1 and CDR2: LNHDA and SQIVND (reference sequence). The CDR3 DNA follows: TGTGCCAGTAGTATAGTCGAGGTCTACTATGGCTACACCTTC. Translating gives CASSIVEVYYGYTF.

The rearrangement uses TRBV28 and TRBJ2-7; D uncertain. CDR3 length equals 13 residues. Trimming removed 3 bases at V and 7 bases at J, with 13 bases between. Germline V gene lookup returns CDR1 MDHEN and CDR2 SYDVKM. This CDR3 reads CASSFVEVGEQYF. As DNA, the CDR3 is TGTGCCAGCAGTTTCGTAGAGGTTGGTGAGCAGTACTTC.

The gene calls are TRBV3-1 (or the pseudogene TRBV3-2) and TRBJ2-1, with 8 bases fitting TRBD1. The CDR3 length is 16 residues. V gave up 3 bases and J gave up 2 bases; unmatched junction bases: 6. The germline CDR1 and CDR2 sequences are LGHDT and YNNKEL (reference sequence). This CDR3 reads CASSHEGQAAYNEQFF. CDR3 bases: TGTGCCAGCAGCCACGAGGGACAGGCTGCCTACAATGAGCAGTTCTTC.

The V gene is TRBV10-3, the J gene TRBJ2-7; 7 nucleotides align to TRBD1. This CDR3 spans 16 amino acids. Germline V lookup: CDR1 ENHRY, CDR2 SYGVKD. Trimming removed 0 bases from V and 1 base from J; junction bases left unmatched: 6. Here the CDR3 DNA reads TGTGCCATCAGTGAGTCGACAGGGCGGTGGTCCTACGAGCAGTACTTC. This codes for CAISESTGRWSYEQYF.

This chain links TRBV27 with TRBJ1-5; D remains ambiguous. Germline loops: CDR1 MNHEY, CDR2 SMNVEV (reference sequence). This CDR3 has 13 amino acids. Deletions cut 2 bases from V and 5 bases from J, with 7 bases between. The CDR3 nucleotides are TGTGCCAGCAGTTTAGAGGTGTATCAGCCCCAGCATTTT. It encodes CASSLEVYQPQHF.